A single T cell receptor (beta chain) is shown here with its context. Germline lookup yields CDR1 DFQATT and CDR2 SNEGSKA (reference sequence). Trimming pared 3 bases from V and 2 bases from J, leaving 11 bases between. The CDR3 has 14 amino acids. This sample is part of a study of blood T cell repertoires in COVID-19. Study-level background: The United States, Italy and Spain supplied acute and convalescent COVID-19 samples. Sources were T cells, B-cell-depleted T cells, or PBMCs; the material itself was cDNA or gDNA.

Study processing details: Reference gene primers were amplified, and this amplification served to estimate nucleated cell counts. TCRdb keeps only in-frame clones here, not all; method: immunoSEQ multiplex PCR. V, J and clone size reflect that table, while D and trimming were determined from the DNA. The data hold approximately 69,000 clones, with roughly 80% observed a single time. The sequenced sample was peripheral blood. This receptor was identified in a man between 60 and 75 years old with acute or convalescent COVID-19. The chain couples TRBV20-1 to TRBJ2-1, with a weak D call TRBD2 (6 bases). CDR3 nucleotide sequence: TGCAGTGCTAGTTTGTCGGGGGCCTACAATGAGCAGTTCTTC. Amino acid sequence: CSASLSGAYNEQFF.